The rows below give T cell receptor beta chains drawn from one sample of a study of shared clonotypes between healthy human individuals. Here immunoSEQ multiplex PCR was the method, and the copy in TCRdb shows in-frame clones only, minus some. The data show around 700,000 clones, 73% seen once. The source material was memory CD4+ T cells sorted from blood. The source of these receptors is a woman in her 30s in good health. CDR3s include the opening cysteine and the closing phenylalanine or tryptophan. Fields, in order: J gene, V gene, clone size, D gene, CDR3 protein, CDR3 DNA. A D gene is named only where the DNA matches it firmly. The size of a clone is reported for some rows only, either as once, few or many, or as a class for expanded clones.

TRBJ2-7 | TRBV6-1 | NA | TRBD1 | CASSDTSAGGSYEQYF | TGTGCCAGCAGTGATACGTCGGCAGGGGGCTCCTACGAGCAGTACTTC
TRBJ2-4 | TRBV30 | NA | NA | CAWRTGSIQYF | TGTGCCTGGAGGACAGGCTCCATTCAGTACTTC
TRBJ1-3 | TRBV29-1 | few | NA | CSVEVVSSGNTIYF | TGCAGCGTTGAAGTGGTCAGCTCTGGAAACACCATATATTTT
TRBJ1-1 | TRBV5-6 | few | NA | CASSPRPGDQRDTEAFF | TGTGCCAGCAGCCCCCGACCGGGGGACCAGAGGGACACTGAAGCTTTCTTT
TRBJ2-7 | TRBV2 | few | TRBD2 | CASKASGSYEQYF | TGTGCCAGCAAGGCTAGCGGGAGTTACGAGCAGTACTTC
TRBJ2-7 | TRBV7-9 | NA | NA | CASSSSWRSYEQYF | TGTGCCAGCAGCTCGTCCTGGCGTTCCTACGAGCAGTACTTC
TRBJ2-3 | TRBV10-3 | NA | TRBD2 | CATQLGGRARMGDTQYF | TGTGCCACCCAGCTCGGCGGGAGGGCCCGCATGGGGGATACGCAGTATTTT
TRBJ2-5 | TRBV5-1 | NA | NA | CASSLVAGRETQYF | TGCGCCAGCAGCTTGGTTGCGGGGCGAGAGACCCAGTACTTC
TRBJ2-6 | TRBV6-4 | NA | TRBD2 | CAPCSGREQGNSGANVLTF | TGTGCTCCTTGTAGCGGGAGGGAGCAAGGAAACTCTGGGGCCAACGTCCTGACTTTC
TRBJ2-5 | TRBV7-6 | NA | NA | CASSLAPSRETQYF | TGTGCCAGCAGCTTAGCTCCCTCAAGGGAGACCCAGTACTTC
TRBJ1-5 | TRBV19 | NA | TRBD1 | CASTGTASGQPQHF | TGTGCCAGTACAGGGACAGCCTCGGGCCAGCCCCAGCATTTT
TRBJ2-2 | TRBV7-8 | NA | NA | CASSQSGAWWAGELFF | TGTGCCAGCAGCCAGTCGGGGGCATGGTGGGCCGGGGAGCTGTTTTTT
TRBJ2-6 | TRBV7-3 | NA | NA | CASSFGGSGANVLTF | TGTGCCAGCAGCTTCGGGGGCTCTGGGGCCAACGTCCTGACTTTC
TRBJ2-1 | TRBV7-2 | NA | NA | CASSLEGTTYNEQFF | TGTGCCAGCAGCTTAGAGGGGACGACCTACAATGAGCAGTTCTTC
TRBJ2-2 | TRBV2 | NA | NA | CASRERGGDNTGELFF | TGTGCCAGCAGAGAACGGGGCGGGGATAACACCGGGGAGCTGTTTTTT
TRBJ1-2 | TRBV6-4 | few | NA | CASSDSFRDGGYTF | TGTGCCAGCAGTGACTCGTTTAGGGATGGCGGCTACACCTTC
TRBJ1-1 | TRBV7-9 | few | NA | CASSLNTEAFF | TGTGCCAGCAGCCTTAACACTGAAGCTTTCTTT
TRBJ2-1 | TRBV5-1 | once | NA | CASSWGPTNEQFF | TGCGCCAGCAGCTGGGGACCAACAAATGAGCAGTTCTTC
TRBJ2-4 | TRBV4-1 | once | NA | CASSQLTLAKNIQYF | TGCGCCAGCAGCCAGTTAACCTTAGCCAAAAACATTCAGTACTTC
TRBJ1-2 | TRBV5-1 | NA | TRBD1 | CASSGTGNYGYTF | TGCGCCAGCAGCGGGACAGGGAACTATGGCTATACCTTC
TRBJ2-1 | TRBV5-4 | NA | TRBD2 | CASGRLADPYNEQFF | TGTGCCAGCGGGAGACTAGCGGACCCCTACAATGAGCAGTTCTTC
TRBJ2-5 | TRBV9 | NA | TRBD2 | CASKPGLAGGRQETQYF | TGTGCCAGCAAGCCGGGACTAGCGGGAGGGCGCCAAGAGACCCAGTACTTC
TRBJ1-6 | TRBV28 | NA | NA | CASRGWVSPLHF | TGTGCCAGCAGGGGATGGGTTTCACCCCTCCACTTT
TRBJ2-3 | TRBV12-5 | NA | NA | CASVPARPRSDTQYF | TGTGCTAGTGTCCCGGCGAGGCCCAGGTCAGATACGCAGTATTTT
TRBJ2-2 | TRBV27 | NA | NA | CASSLGPRGTGELFF | TGTGCCAGCAGTTTAGGTCCCAGGGGCACCGGGGAGCTGTTTTTT
TRBJ1-5 | TRBV28 | NA | TRBD1 | CASTKGQGGNQPQHF | TGTGCCAGCACCAAGGGACAGGGGGGCAATCAGCCCCAGCATTTT
TRBJ2-7 | TRBV6-5 | few | TRBD1 | CASSYHAGQASYEQYF | TGTGCCAGCAGTTACCATGCGGGACAGGCCTCCTACGAGCAGTACTTC
TRBJ2-7 | TRBV11-2 | NA | NA | CASSLDRRRSGSYEQYF | TGTGCCAGCAGCTTAGATCGCCGGAGGAGCGGGTCCTACGAGCAGTACTTC
TRBJ2-7 | TRBV25-1 | NA | NA | CASSPDREGSYEQYF | TGTGCCAGCAGTCCCGACAGGGAGGGGTCCTACGAGCAGTACTTC
TRBJ2-7 | TRBV6-5 | NA | TRBD2 | CASSQPGGYEQYF | TGTGCCAGCAGTCAACCGGGGGGCTACGAGCAGTACTTC
TRBJ2-7 | TRBV6-5 | NA | TRBD2 | CASSYYGTSGSSKEYF | TGTGCCAGCAGTTACTACGGGACTAGCGGGAGTAGTAAGGAGTACTTC
TRBJ2-1 | TRBV9 | NA | NA | CASSHQGGNEQFF | TGTGCCAGCAGCCATCAAGGGGGAAATGAGCAGTTCTTC
TRBJ2-7 | TRBV18 | NA | TRBD2 | CASSPLSGRAGEQYF | TGTGCCAGCTCACCACTGAGCGGGAGGGCCGGCGAGCAGTACTTC
TRBJ2-3 | TRBV12-5 | NA | TRBD1 | CASGLASGQGLDTQYF | TGTGCTAGTGGTTTGGCCTCGGGACAGGGGTTAGATACGCAGTATTTT
TRBJ2-3 | TRBV13 | NA | NA | CASSLVGGRDPTDTQYF | TGTGCCAGCAGCTTAGTGGGTGGGCGGGACCCGACAGATACGCAGTATTTT
TRBJ2-7 | TRBV28 | NA | TRBD2 | CASRAVGTSSSYEQYF | TGTGCCAGCAGAGCCGTGGGGACTAGCAGTTCCTACGAGCAGTACTTC
TRBJ2-7 | TRBV6-1 | NA | TRBD1 | CASSPGQGTYEQYF | TGTGCCAGCAGCCCGGGACAGGGGACCTACGAGCAGTACTTC
TRBJ2-1 | TRBV29-1 | NA | NA | CSVAGSYNEQFF | TGCAGCGTAGCGGGCTCCTACAATGAGCAGTTCTTC
TRBJ2-7 | TRBV5-1 | NA | TRBD2 | CASSLKLAGVYEQYF | TGCGCCAGCAGCTTAAAGCTAGCGGGAGTCTACGAGCAGTACTTC
TRBJ2-3 | TRBV4-1 | few | TRBD2 | CASSQGASGQDTQYF | TGCGCCAGCAGCCAAGGAGCTAGCGGGCAAGATACGCAGTATTTT
TRBJ1-5 | TRBV9 | NA | TRBD1 | CASSVGQGVQPQHF | TGTGCCAGCAGCGTCGGACAGGGGGTGCAGCCCCAGCATTTT
TRBJ1-3 | TRBV11-2 | NA | TRBD1 | CASSPVQGSGNTIYF | TGTGCCAGCAGCCCAGTACAGGGGTCTGGAAACACCATATATTTT
TRBJ1-2 | TRBV11-2 | NA | NA | CASSLDWLTKDGYTF | TGTGCCAGCAGCTTAGACTGGCTCACCAAGGATGGCTACACCTTC
TRBJ2-2 | TRBV7-3 | NA | TRBD1 | CASSSRQGGTGELFF | TGTGCCAGCAGCTCGAGACAGGGTGGGACCGGGGAGCTGTTTTTT
TRBJ1-2 | TRBV19 | NA | TRBD1 | CASSTGQGYGYTF | TGTGCCAGTAGCACCGGACAGGGCTATGGCTACACCTTC
TRBJ2-7 | TRBV30 | NA | NA | CACGRYSYEQYF | TGTGCCTGCGGTCGATACTCCTACGAGCAGTACTTC
TRBJ2-2 | TRBV2 | NA | NA | CASKLQGTGELFF | TGTGCCAGCAAACTCCAGGGAACCGGGGAGCTGTTTTTT
TRBJ2-2 | TRBV18 | few | NA | CASLGAVNTGELFF | TGTGCCAGCCTAGGAGCGGTTAACACCGGGGAGCTGTTTTTT
TRBJ2-3 | TRBV4-2 | NA | NA | CASSQDRASGTDTQYF | TGTGCCAGCAGCCAAGATAGAGCTAGCGGCACAGATACGCAGTATTTT
TRBJ2-7 | TRBV5-1 | NA | NA | CASSGPGYNEQYF | TGCGCCAGCAGCGGGCCAGGGTACAACGAGCAGTACTTC
TRBJ1-6 | TRBV4-1 | NA | TRBD1 | CASSQDTYGTGTSPLHF | TGCGCCAGCAGCCAAGATACATACGGGACAGGGACTTCACCCCTCCACTTT
TRBJ1-3 | TRBV7-9 | NA | NA | CASSLGGLTSGNTIYF | TGTGCCAGCAGCTTAGGGGGTCTCACCTCTGGAAACACCATATATTTT
TRBJ1-1 | TRBV19 | NA | TRBD1 | CASTDRGTEAFF | TGTGCCAGTACCGACAGGGGCACTGAAGCTTTCTTT
TRBJ2-2 | TRBV28 | NA | TRBD2 | CASRGGLRNTGELFF | TGTGCCAGCAGGGGGGGACTACGGAACACCGGGGAGCTGTTTTTT